What follows are 7 T cell receptor beta chains derived from one specimen sequenced in a study of PD-1 blockade in classical Hodgkin lymphoma. Data came from immunoSEQ multiplex PCR; TCRdb stores just in-frame clones and leaves some out. The sample carries tens of thousands of clones, over 85% recorded once. Time point defined: newly diagnosed, previously untreated cHL patient sample. The sample taken for sequencing was peripheral blood mononuclear cells (PBMCs). These receptors all stem from a human donor with classical Hodgkin lymphoma.

The CDR3 DNA reads as TGTGCCAGCAGCCCCCGGCAGGACTCCTACGAGCAGTACTTC. Encoded protein: CASSPRQDSYEQYF. The chain employs TRBV7-9 and TRBJ2-7; D ambiguous. V gave up 5 bases and J gave up 0 bases, with 11 bases separating them. CDR1 is SEHNR, CDR2 FQNEAQ, per germline (reference sequence). CDR3 length: 14 amino acids.

The chain links TRBV30 to TRBJ2-1; D not resolved. V lost 1 base to trimming and J lost 4 bases, with 14 bases between them. The germline V gene encodes CDR1 GTSNPN and CDR2 SVGIG (reference sequence). The CDR3 loop spans 15 amino acids. The CDR3 bases are TGTGCCTGGAGTGCTAATCTACAGAGTTACAATGAGCAGTTCTTC. Protein product: CAWSANLQSYNEQFF.

The V call is TRBV15, the J call TRBJ2-5, with unresolved D. The ends were cut back, 0 bases at V and 5 bases at J, with 10 bases in the middle. CDR3 length: 14 residues. CDR1 is LNHNV, CDR2 YYDKDF, per germline (reference sequence). CDR3 region: CATSRDLPPETQYF. The CDR3, as DNA: TGTGCCACCAGCAGAGATTTACCGCCGGAGACCCAGTACTTC.

The chain recombines TRBV5-1 with TRBJ2-7, with D perhaps matching TRBD2 (6 bases). The length of the CDR3 is 15 residues. Germline CDR1 reads SGHRS; CDR2 reads YFSETQ. The V and J ends lost 0 bases and 0 bases respectively, with 10 bases between them. CDR3 bases: TGCGCCAGCAGCTTGGGGGTAGCGGTCTCCTACGAGCAGTACTTC. Translated, it gives CASSLGVAVSYEQYF. The variable domain in full, with the rest retrieved from reference TRBV5-1 and TRBJ2-7, is KAGVTQTPRYLIKTRGQQVTLSCSPISGHRSVSWYQQTPGQGLQFLFEYFSETQRNKGNFPGRFSGRQFSNSRSEMNVSTLELGDSALYLCASSLGVAVSYEQYFGPGTRLTVT.

This sequence joins TRBV18 and TRBJ1-3; 7 positions match TRBD1. With 3 bases clipped from V and 2 bases from J, the junction kept 10 bases outside the gene matches. Germline V gene sequence: CDR1 KGHSH, CDR2 LQKENI. This CDR3 is 17 amino acids long. The CDR3 loop is CASSPQQGKGAGNTIYF. Written as DNA, the CDR3 is TGTGCCAGCTCACCCCAACAGGGGAAGGGCGCTGGAAACACCATATATTTT.

This chain connects TRBV5-8 to TRBJ1-1; D remains unclear. The CDR3 consists of 15 residues. Trimming took 4 bases from V and 1 from J, leaving 14 bases between them. From germline, CDR1 is SGHTS and CDR2 YDEGEE. CDR3 in DNA: TGTGCCAGCAGCCCTCCATTGCGGGGGAACACTGAAGCTTTCTTT. This translates into CASSPPLRGNTEAFF.

This chain joins TRBV6-1 and TRBJ1-2, with 7 bases fitting TRBD1. V dropped 1 base and J dropped 7; count of bases not matched to a gene: 9. The germline CDR1 and CDR2 sequences are MNHNS and SASEGT. The CDR3 consists of 15 residues. The DNA of the CDR3 is TGTGCCAGCAGTGAAGTAGGGGGCGGCTTACGTGGCTACACCTTC. It translates to CASSEVGGGLRGYTF.